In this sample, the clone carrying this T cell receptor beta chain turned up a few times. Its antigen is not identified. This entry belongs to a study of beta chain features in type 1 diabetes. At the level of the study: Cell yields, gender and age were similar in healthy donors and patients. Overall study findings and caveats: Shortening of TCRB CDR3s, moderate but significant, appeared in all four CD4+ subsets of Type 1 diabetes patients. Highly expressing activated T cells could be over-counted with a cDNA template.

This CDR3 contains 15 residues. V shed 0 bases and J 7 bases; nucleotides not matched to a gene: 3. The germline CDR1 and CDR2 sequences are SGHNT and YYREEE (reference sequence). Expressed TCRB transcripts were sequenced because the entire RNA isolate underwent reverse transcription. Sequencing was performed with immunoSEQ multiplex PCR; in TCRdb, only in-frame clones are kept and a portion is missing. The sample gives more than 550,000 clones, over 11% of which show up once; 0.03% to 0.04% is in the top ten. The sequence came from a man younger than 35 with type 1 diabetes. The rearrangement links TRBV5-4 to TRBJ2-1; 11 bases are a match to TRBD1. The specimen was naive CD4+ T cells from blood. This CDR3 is CASSLVGQGGNEQFF. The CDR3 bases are TGTGCCAGCAGCTTGGTGGGACAGGGGGGAAATGAGCAGTTCTTC.